This TCR beta chain was obtained from a study of T cells in Graves' hyperthyroidism and ophthalmopathy. This clonotype was seen a few times. Patients aged 18 to 65 with hyperthyroidism were newly diagnosed, with duration under 2 months. Orbital computed tomography and thyroid ultrasound, together with serum TRAb and thyroxine and clinical symptoms, were used for diagnoses. Amplified TCR beta CDR3 regions came from RNA transcripts. RT-PCR in the first round (using the HTBI primer set) targeted the TCR CDR3. From the multiplex PCR reads, TCRdb called clonotypes with MiXCR, one entry per CDR3 protein. Among a few hundred thousand distinct CDR3 sequences listed, 20% were seen once. Material for sequencing was blood. This TCR was recovered from a man younger than 35 with Graves' hyperthyroidism.

Written as DNA, the CDR3 is TGTGCCAGCACATCCCGGGACAGAAGCTCCTACGAGCAGTACTTC. This gives the protein CASTSRDRSSYEQYF. J is TRBJ2-7 and V is TRBV12-3 or TRBV12-4; 7 nucleotides agree with TRBD1. V dropped 7 bases and J dropped 0; count of bases not matched to a gene: 9. The CDR3 runs 15 residues.